The clone carrying this T cell receptor (beta chain) is medium-sized within its sample. The antigen remains undetermined. No treatment of any kind had been given to any patient before thyroid surgery. Per the study methods: Differences in CDR3 between clinicopathological groups were drawn on to build a classifier intended to discriminate distant-metastatic papillary thyroid cancer patients. TCRdb re-clonotyped the PCR reads through MiXCR. These V and J calls are TCRdb output, not the study's own analysis. The table has 25,000 to 35,000 clones, approximately 15% seen once. The CDR3 contains 15 residues. The J segment lost 0 bases and the V segment lost 4 bases, leaving 3 bases of the junction unmatched. The germline V gene has CDR1 MNHNS and CDR2 SASEGT. The data derive from a study of metastatic and nonmetastatic thyroid tumors. Study details: Across peripheral blood and tumor or nodule tissue samples taken from malignant and benign thyroid patients, the repertoires were compared with one another.

Study conclusions and caveats: Compared with benign nodules, malignant thyroid tumors were reported to have significantly higher TCR beta diversity in both blood and tumor.

The sequencing input was blood. This chain connects TRBV6-1 to TRBJ2-7, with TRBD2 matching over 10 bases. The sequence came from a female donor with papillary thyroid cancer or a benign thyroid nodule (not recorded which). Some clones in this sample may be carry-over from other donors' samples. The CDR3 nucleotides read TGTGCCAGCAGTGCTAGCGGGGGTGTCTCCTACGAGCAGTACTTC. Translating gives CASSASGGVSYEQYF.